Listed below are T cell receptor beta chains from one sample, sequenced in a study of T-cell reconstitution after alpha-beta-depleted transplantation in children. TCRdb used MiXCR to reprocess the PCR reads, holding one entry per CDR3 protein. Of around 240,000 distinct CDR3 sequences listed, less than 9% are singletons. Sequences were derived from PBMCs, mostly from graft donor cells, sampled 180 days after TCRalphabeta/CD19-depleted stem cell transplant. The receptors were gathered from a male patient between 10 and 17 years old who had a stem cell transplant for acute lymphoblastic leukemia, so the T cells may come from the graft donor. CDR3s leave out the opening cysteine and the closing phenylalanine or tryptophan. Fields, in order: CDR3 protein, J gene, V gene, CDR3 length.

CDR3aa: ASSLGGDRATDTQY
j_gene: TRBJ2-3
v_gene: TRBV5-1
len: 14

CDR3aa: ASRRGGVNTEAF
j_gene: TRBJ1-1
v_gene: TRBV7-9
len: 12

CDR3aa: ASRPDRAPGELF
j_gene: TRBJ2-2
v_gene: TRBV5-5
len: 12

CDR3aa: ASRTRGGNTQY
j_gene: TRBJ2-3
v_gene: TRBV5-1
len: 11

CDR3aa: AISESNRGGQPQH
j_gene: TRBJ1-5
v_gene: TRBV10-3
len: 13

CDR3aa: ASSPGLAENEQF
j_gene: TRBJ2-1
v_gene: TRBV5-1
len: 12

CDR3aa: ASTPRGAGTTDTQY
j_gene: TRBJ2-3
v_gene: TRBV12-3/TRBV12-4
len: 14

CDR3aa: ASSSRASGMDTQY
j_gene: TRBJ2-3
v_gene: TRBV27
len: 13

CDR3aa: SARRQSSNQPQH
j_gene: TRBJ1-5
v_gene: TRBV20-1
len: 12

CDR3aa: ASNTQMGPGNQPQH
j_gene: TRBJ1-5
v_gene: TRBV12-3/TRBV12-4
len: 14